These 17 T cell receptor beta chains were all obtained from the same sample, sequenced in a study of Ad26.COV2.S vaccination and SARS-CoV-2 variants. Profiling relied on immunoSEQ multiplex PCR, and the TCRdb table lists in-frame clones only, not all of them. Of some 300,000 clones in the sample, 85% to 90% were seen once. Specified treatment: around 19 received Ad26.COV2.S at low or high dose, single or two shots; roughly five received placebo; per-sample allocation not given. Material that was analyzed had been drawn on day 63 after the first vaccine or placebo injection. The source material was peripheral blood, sampled in a trial of Ad26.COV2.S vaccine versus placebo. These receptors were collected from a person aged 18-60 years who received the Ad26.COV2.S COVID-19 vaccine or a placebo.

The gene calls are TRBV6-5 and TRBJ2-7; D gene uncertain. Germline V gene lookup returns CDR1 MNHEY and CDR2 SVGAGI. Trimming took 4 bases from V and 2 from J, leaving 6 bases between them. CDR3 length equals 12 residues. This CDR3 reads CASSSRAYEQYF. The DNA for the CDR3 is TGTGCCAGCAGTTCAAGGGCCTACGAGCAGTACTTC.

The chain carries TRBV6-5 and TRBJ1-1; no reliable D call. This CDR3 comprises 14 residues. Trimming took 8 bases from V and 2 from J, leaving 15 bases between them. The V gene's germline CDR1 is MNHEY and CDR2 SVGAGI. CDR3 bases: TGTGCCAGCGTACCGGGTCTCTTAAACACTGAAGCTTTCTTT. Its protein is CASVPGLLNTEAFF.

DNA for the CDR3: TGCAGCGTTGGGGACGGCCGCGCCAGTTATGGCTACACCTTC. Translating gives CSVGDGRASYGYTF. J is TRBJ1-2 and V is TRBV29-1; D is possibly TRBD1 (5 bases). Trimming pared 4 bases from V and 5 bases from J, leaving 17 bases between. Germline-derived CDR1 and CDR2 are SQVTM and ANQGSEA. This CDR3 is built from 14 residues.

The chain links TRBV7-2 to TRBJ1-2; D call uncertain. The length of the CDR3 is 12 residues. The germline V and J ends were trimmed by 4 bases and 4 bases, with 7 bases remaining between them. The germline CDR1 and CDR2 sequences are SGHTA and FQGNSA. CDR3 nucleotides: TGTGCCAGCAGCTCCCGGGCCTATGGCTACACCTTC. This translates into CASSSRAYGYTF.

This rearrangement joins TRBV12-5 to TRBJ1-2; perhaps TRBD1 as D (5 bases). V lost 11 bases and J 4 bases, leaving 17 bases between the germline ends. CDR3 length: 13 amino acids. The germline CDR1 and CDR2 sequences are LGHNT and FRNRAP. For the CDR3, the DNA is TGTGCTCCCTGGGAGCTGGGGGGCTATGGCTACACCTTC. It translates to CAPWELGGYGYTF.

Concerning this clone itself: The junction differs from germline at one of its ends, possibly a read error. This chain uses TRBV7-7 with TRBJ2-7; 11 bases line up with TRBD1. Germline V gene lookup returns CDR1 SSHAT and CDR2 FNYEAQ (reference sequence). This CDR3 contains 17 residues. CDR3 sequence: CASSSPPPGQGDHEQYF. DNA of the CDR3: TGTGCTAGCAGCTCGCCCCCACCGGGACAGGGGGACCACGAGCAGTACTTC.

The gene calls are TRBV27 and TRBJ1-2; the match to TRBD1 covers 7 bases. CDR1 MNHEY and CDR2 SMNVEV come from the germline V gene (reference sequence). V dropped 0 bases and J dropped 8; count of bases not matched to a gene: 12. The CDR3 length is 16 residues. The CDR3 DNA reads TGTGCCAGCAGTTTATCGCCCCGACAGGGAGGCGCCGGCTACACCTTC. It specifies CASSLSPRQGGAGYTF.

CDR3 sequence (DNA): TGCGCCAGCAGCCCCGACGGGGCTCCTAACTATGGCTACACCTTC. It encodes CASSPDGAPNYGYTF. The chain recombines TRBV5-1 with TRBJ1-2; a possible D gene is TRBD1 (5 bases). Germline V lookup: CDR1 SGHRS, CDR2 YFSETQ. There are 15 residues in the CDR3. V shed 4 bases and J shed 0 bases, with 13 bases lying between them. Together with reference TRBV5-1 and TRBJ1-2, the CDR3 gives the full variable domain: KAGVTQTPRYLIKTRGQQVTLSCSPISGHRSVSWYQQTPGQGLQFLFEYFSETQRNKGNFPGRFSGRQFSNSRSEMNVSTLELGDSALYLCASSPDGAPNYGYTFGSGTRLTVV.

The chain joins TRBV7-2 to TRBJ1-1; D possibly corresponds to TRBD1 (5 bases). Per the germline V gene, CDR1 is SGHTA and CDR2 is FQGNSA. This CDR3 has 13 amino acids. The ends were cut back, 4 bases at V and 8 bases at J, with 14 bases in the middle. The CDR3 sequence is CASSYLLGAEAFF. The CDR3 DNA sequence: TGTGCCAGCAGCTACCTGTTAGGGGCCGAAGCTTTCTTT.

This sequence joins TRBV27 and TRBJ2-7, with 8 bases lining up with TRBD2. V gave up 3 bases and J gave up 2 bases; unmatched junction bases: 3. The CDR3 loop spans 14 amino acids. Per the germline V gene, CDR1 is MNHEY and CDR2 is SMNVEV (reference sequence). DNA for the CDR3: TGTGCCAGCAGTTTTCGGGGGGGCCCCTACGAGCAGTACTTC. Translation: CASSFRGGPYEQYF.

V is TRBV18 and J is TRBJ1-3; 8 nucleotides align to TRBD1. The V segment lost 3 bases and the J segment 1 base; nucleotides outside the gene matches: 5. CDR3 size: 16 residues. Germline V lookup: CDR1 KGHSH, CDR2 LQKENI. For the CDR3, the DNA is TGTGCCAGCTCACCCGAACAGGGGGGATCTGGAAACACCATATATTTT. Its protein is CASSPEQGGSGNTIYF.

This chain joins TRBV5-1 and TRBJ1-1; TRBD1 aligns across 9 bases. This CDR3 is built from 16 residues. Trimming at V came to 0 bases and at J to 5 bases, leaving 8 bases not matched to a gene. The germline V gene has CDR1 SGHRS and CDR2 YFSETQ. The CDR3 is CASSLGTGGKRTEAFF. CDR3 nucleotides: TGCGCCAGCAGCTTGGGCACAGGGGGCAAGAGGACTGAAGCTTTCTTT. Together with reference TRBV5-1 and TRBJ1-1, the CDR3 gives the full variable domain: KAGVTQTPRYLIKTRGQQVTLSCSPISGHRSVSWYQQTPGQGLQFLFEYFSETQRNKGNFPGRFSGRQFSNSRSEMNVSTLELGDSALYLCASSLGTGGKRTEAFFGQGTRLTVV.

The rearrangement links TRBV7-6 to TRBJ1-1; D is uncertain. The V gene's germline CDR1 is SGHVS and CDR2 FNYEAQ. The CDR3 loop spans 15 amino acids. Deletions cut 5 bases from V and 3 bases from J, with 16 bases between. The CDR3 reads CASSPKRPLDTEAFF. CDR3 sequence (DNA): TGTGCCAGCAGCCCCAAAAGACCCTTGGACACTGAAGCTTTCTTT. Based on the CDR3 plus reference TRBV7-6 and TRBJ1-1, the full variable domain is GAGVSQSPRYKVTKRGQDVALRCDPISGHVSLYWYRQALGQGPEFLTYFNYEAQQDKSGLPNDRFSAERPEGSISTLTIQRTEQRDSAMYRCASSPKRPLDTEAFFGQGTRLTVV.

The chain couples TRBV2 to TRBJ1-1; D unresolved. Germline CDR1 and CDR2: SNHLY and FYNNEI. The CDR3 runs 14 residues. Trimming took off 4 bases at V and 4 bases at J, with 13 bases between the two ends. The CDR3 spells CASSGGTSSTEAFF. The CDR3 DNA is TGTGCCAGCAGTGGGGGAACATCGAGCACTGAAGCTTTCTTT.

Only one count was recorded for this clone. V is TRBV2 and J is TRBJ2-7; D is undetermined. In germline, CDR1 is SNHLY, CDR2 FYNNEI. The CDR3 has 13 residues. The germline V and J ends were trimmed by 4 bases and 3 bases, with 10 bases remaining between them. CDR3 protein: CASSVASNYEQYF. As DNA, the CDR3 is TGTGCCAGCAGTGTTGCCTCTAACTACGAGCAGTACTTC.

The rearrangement links TRBV27 to TRBJ2-1; a possible D gene is TRBD2 (6 bases). Germline CDR1 MNHEY, CDR2 SMNVEV (reference sequence). This CDR3 has 16 amino acids. Trimming cost V 2 bases and J 4 bases, with 15 bases left between them. The CDR3 protein is CASSLVGGARYNEQFF. In DNA form, the CDR3 reads TGTGCCAGCAGTTTAGTCGGCGGGGCTCGGTACAATGAGCAGTTCTTC.

The genes are TRBV5-4 and TRBJ1-1; 8 bases align to TRBD1. Germline CDR1 is SGHNT and CDR2 is YYREEE (reference sequence). V trimming: 0 bases; J trimming: 0 bases; junction bases outside the gene matches: 1. The CDR3 is made up of 15 amino acids. The CDR3 sequence is CASSLAGGLNTEAFF. The CDR3 bases are TGTGCCAGCAGCTTGGCAGGGGGCTTGAACACTGAAGCTTTCTTT.